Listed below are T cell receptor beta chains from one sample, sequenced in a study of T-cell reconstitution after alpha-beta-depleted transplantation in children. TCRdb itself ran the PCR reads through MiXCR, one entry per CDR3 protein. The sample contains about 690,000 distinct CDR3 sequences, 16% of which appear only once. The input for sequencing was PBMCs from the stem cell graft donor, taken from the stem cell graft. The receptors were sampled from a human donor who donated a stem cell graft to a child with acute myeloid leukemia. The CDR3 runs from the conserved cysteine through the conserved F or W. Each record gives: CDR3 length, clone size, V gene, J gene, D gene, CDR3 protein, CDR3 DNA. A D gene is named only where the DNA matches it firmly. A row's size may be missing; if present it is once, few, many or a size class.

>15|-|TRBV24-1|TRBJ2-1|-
CATSDRAGGSNEQFF
TGTGCCACCAGTGATCGGGCCGGGGGATCCAATGAGCAGTTCTTC
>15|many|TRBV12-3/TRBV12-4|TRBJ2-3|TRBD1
CASSSDRASTDTQYF
TGTGCCAGCAGTTCCGACAGGGCGAGCACAGATACGCAGTATTTT
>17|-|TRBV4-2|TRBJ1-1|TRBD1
CASSQEKDRGMNTEAFF
TGTGCCAGCAGCCAAGAGAAGGACAGGGGAATGAACACTGAAGCTTTCTTT
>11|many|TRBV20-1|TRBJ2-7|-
CSARLKYEQYF
TGCAGTGCTAGATTGAAGTACGAGCAGTACTTC
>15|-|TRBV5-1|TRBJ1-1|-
CASSLEKRLNTEAFF
TGCGCCAGCAGCTTGGAGAAGAGGCTGAACACTGAAGCTTTCTTT
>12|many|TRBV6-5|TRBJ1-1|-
CASRNIRGLAFF
TGTGCCAGCAGGAACATCAGGGGACTAGCTTTCTTT
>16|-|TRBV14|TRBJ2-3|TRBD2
CASSQVLAGVTDTQYF
TGTGCCAGCAGCCAAGTACTAGCGGGGGTCACAGATACGCAGTATTTT
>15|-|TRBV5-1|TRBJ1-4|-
CASSSGTGGNEKLFF
TGCGCCAGCAGCTCTGGCACGGGAGGAAATGAAAAACTGTTTTTT
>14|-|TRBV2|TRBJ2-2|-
CASNGQTPAGELFF
TGTGCCAGCAATGGACAGACGCCGGCCGGGGAGCTGTTTTTT
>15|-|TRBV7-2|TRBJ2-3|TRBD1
CASSLAPRQGDTQYF
TGTGCCAGCAGCTTAGCCCCCCGACAGGGGGATACGCAGTATTTT
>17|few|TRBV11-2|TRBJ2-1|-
CASSFSAQLMSYNEQFF
TGTGCCAGCAGCTTCTCGGCCCAGTTGATGTCCTACAATGAGCAGTTCTTC
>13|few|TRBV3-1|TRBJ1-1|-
CASSQDEWTEAFF
TGTGCCAGCAGCCAAGATGAATGGACTGAAGCTTTCTTT
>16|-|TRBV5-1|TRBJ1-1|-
CASSFSAGYMNTEAFF
TGCGCCAGCAGCTTCTCAGCCGGATACATGAACACTGAAGCTTTCTTT
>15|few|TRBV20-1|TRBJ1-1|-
CSARDTGRARTEAFF
TGCAGTGCTAGAGATACGGGCAGGGCTAGGACTGAAGCTTTCTTT
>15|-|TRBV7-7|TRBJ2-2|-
CASSTTLEGAGELFF
TGTGCCAGCAGCACCACCTTGGAGGGGGCCGGGGAGCTGTTTTTT
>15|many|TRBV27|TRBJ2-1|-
CASSFLASKNNEQFF
TGTGCCAGCAGTTTCCTAGCGTCGAAGAACAATGAGCAGTTCTTC
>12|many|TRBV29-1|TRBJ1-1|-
CSVTQQGREAFF
TGCAGCGTCACACAACAGGGTCGGGAAGCTTTCTTT
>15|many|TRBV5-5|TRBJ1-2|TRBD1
CASSPGQGAYYGYTF
TGTGCCAGCAGCCCCGGACAGGGGGCTTACTATGGCTACACCTTC
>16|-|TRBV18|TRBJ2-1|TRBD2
CASSPKRTSGVTEQFF
TGTGCCAGCTCTCCGAAAAGGACTAGCGGGGTGACTGAGCAGTTCTTC
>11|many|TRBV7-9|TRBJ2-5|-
CASSLERTQYF
TGTGCCAGCAGCTTGGAACGGACCCAGTACTTC
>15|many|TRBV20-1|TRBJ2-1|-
CSARDSGSSYNEQFF
TGCAGTGCTAGAGATAGCGGAAGCTCCTACAATGAGCAGTTCTTC
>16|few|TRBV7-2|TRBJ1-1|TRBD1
CASSLKRSAGGAEAFF
TGTGCCAGCAGCTTAAAAAGGTCGGCAGGGGGGGCTGAAGCTTTCTTT
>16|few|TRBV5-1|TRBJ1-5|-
CASSLDGGGRNQPQHF
TGCGCCAGCAGCTTGGATGGCGGGGGCCGCAATCAGCCCCAGCATTTT
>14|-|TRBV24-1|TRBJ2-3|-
CATSGSSWTDTQYF
TGTGCCACCAGTGGCTCCTCCTGGACAGATACGCAGTATTTT
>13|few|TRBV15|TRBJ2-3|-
CATSRRILDTQYF
TGTGCCACCAGCAGAAGGATCCTAGATACGCAGTATTTT
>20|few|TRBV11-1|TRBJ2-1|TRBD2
CASSLALGLAGGSSYNEQFF
TGTGCCAGCAGCTTAGCGCTGGGGCTAGCGGGGGGCAGCTCCTACAATGAGCAGTTCTTC
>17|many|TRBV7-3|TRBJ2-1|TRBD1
CASSPRPSGTGGNEQFF
TGTGCCAGCAGCCCCAGACCGTCCGGGACAGGGGGCAATGAGCAGTTCTTC
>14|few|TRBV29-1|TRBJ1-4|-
CSVDGGISNEKLFF
TGCAGCGTTGATGGGGGGATTAGTAATGAAAAACTGTTTTTT
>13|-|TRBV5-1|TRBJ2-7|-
CASSLPPLYEQYF
TGCGCCAGCAGCTTGCCCCCCCTCTACGAGCAGTACTTC
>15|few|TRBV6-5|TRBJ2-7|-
CASSSSWQGGFEQYF
TGTGCCAGCAGTTCTTCCTGGCAGGGTGGTTTCGAGCAGTACTTC
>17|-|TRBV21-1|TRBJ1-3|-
CASSTQCRGVSGNTIYF
TGTGCCAGCAGCACCCAATGCCGCGGAGTCTCTGGAAACACCATATATTTT
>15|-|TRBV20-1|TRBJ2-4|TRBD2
CSAAGGGGELDIQYF
TGCAGTGCCGCCGGGGGCGGGGGGGAGTTGGACATTCAGTACTTC
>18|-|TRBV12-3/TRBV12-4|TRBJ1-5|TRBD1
CASSFTGGGPLGNQPQHF
TGTGCCAGCAGTTTCACAGGGGGCGGCCCCTTGGGCAATCAGCCCCAGCATTTT
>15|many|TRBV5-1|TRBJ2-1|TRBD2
CASSIQPRGDNEQFF
TGCGCCAGCAGCATACAGCCCCGGGGGGACAATGAGCAGTTCTTC
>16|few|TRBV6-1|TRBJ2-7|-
CASSWDALRASYEQYF
TGTGCCAGCAGCTGGGACGCCCTTCGGGCTTCCTACGAGCAGTACTTC
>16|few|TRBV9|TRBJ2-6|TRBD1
CASRDRESSGANVLTF
TGTGCCAGCAGGGACAGGGAAAGCTCTGGGGCCAACGTCCTGACTTTC
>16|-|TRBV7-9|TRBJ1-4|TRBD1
CASSPTGGAGNEKLFF
TGTGCCAGCAGCCCAACAGGGGGCGCGGGTAATGAAAAACTGTTTTTT
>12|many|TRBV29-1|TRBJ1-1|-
CSVSRGNTEAFF
TGCAGCGTTAGCAGAGGGAACACTGAAGCTTTCTTT
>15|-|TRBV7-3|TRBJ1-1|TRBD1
CASSQLATGGTEAFF
TGTGCCAGCAGCCAACTAGCGACAGGGGGCACTGAAGCTTTCTTT
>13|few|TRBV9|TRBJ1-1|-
CASSVEGITEAFF
TGTGCCAGCAGCGTAGAAGGGATCACTGAAGCTTTCTTT
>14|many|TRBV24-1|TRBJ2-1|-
CATSDLGQNNEQFF
TGTGCCACCAGTGATTTAGGCCAGAACAATGAGCAGTTCTTC
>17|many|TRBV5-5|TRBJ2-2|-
CASSLTRSTGNTGELFF
TGTGCCAGCAGCTTAACGCGGTCGACAGGGAACACCGGGGAGCTGTTTTTT
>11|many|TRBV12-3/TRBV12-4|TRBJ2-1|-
CASSPLSEQFF
TGTGCCAGCAGTCCCCTTAGTGAGCAGTTCTTC
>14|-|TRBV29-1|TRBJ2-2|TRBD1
CSVGNRGNTGELFF
TGCAGCGTTGGTAACAGGGGAAACACCGGGGAGCTGTTTTTT
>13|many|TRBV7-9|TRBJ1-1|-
CASSPGPNTEAFF
TGTGCCAGCAGTCCAGGTCCGAACACTGAAGCTTTCTTT
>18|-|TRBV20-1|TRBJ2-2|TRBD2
CSARDRSSGGANTGELFF
TGCAGTGCTAGAGATCGGAGTAGCGGGGGTGCGAACACCGGGGAGCTGTTTTTT
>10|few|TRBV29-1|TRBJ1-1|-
CAGSEVEAFF
TGCGCGGGCAGCGAAGTTGAAGCTTTCTTT
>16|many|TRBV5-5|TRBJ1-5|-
CASSSSHPNSNQPQHF
TGTGCCAGCAGTTCCTCCCATCCAAATAGCAATCAGCCCCAGCATTTT
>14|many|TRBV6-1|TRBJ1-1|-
CASRSGIRNTEAFF
TGTGCCAGCAGATCCGGTATCCGAAACACTGAAGCTTTCTTT
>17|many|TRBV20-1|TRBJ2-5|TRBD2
CSARDRLAGALGETQYF
TGCAGTGCTAGAGATAGACTAGCGGGGGCCCTAGGGGAGACCCAGTACTTC
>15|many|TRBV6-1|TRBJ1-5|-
CASSPRGLDNQPQHF
TGTGCCAGCAGTCCGCGAGGTCTGGACAATCAGCCCCAGCATTTT
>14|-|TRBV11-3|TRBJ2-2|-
CASSWRGNTGELFF
TGTGCCAGCAGCTGGAGGGGAAACACCGGGGAGCTGTTTTTT
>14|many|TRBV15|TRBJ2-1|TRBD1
CATSGGQRPSEQFF
TGTGCCACCAGCGGGGGACAGCGCCCCTCCGAGCAGTTCTTC
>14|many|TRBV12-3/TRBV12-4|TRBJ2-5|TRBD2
CASSPTSGEETQYF
TGTGCCAGCAGTCCGACTAGCGGGGAAGAGACCCAGTACTTC
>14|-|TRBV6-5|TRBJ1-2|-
CASSYWGPNYGYTF
TGTGCCAGCAGTTACTGGGGCCCTAACTATGGCTACACCTTC